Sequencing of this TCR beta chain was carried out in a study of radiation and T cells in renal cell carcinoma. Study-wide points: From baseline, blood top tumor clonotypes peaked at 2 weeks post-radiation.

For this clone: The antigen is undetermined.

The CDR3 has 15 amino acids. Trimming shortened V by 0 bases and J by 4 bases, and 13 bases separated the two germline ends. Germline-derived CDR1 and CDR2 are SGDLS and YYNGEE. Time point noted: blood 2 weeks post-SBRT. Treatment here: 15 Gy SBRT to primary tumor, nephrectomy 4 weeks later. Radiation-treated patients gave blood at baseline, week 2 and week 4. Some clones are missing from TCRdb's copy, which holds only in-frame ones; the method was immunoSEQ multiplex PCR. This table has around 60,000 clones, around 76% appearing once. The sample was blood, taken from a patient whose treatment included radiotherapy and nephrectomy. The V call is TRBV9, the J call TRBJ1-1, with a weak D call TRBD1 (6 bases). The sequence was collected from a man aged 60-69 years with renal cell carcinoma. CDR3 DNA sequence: TGTGCCAGCAGCGTAGGGGTGGGGGCCGGCACTGAAGCTTTCTTT. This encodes CASSVGVGAGTEAFF.